One sample yielded the 24 T cell receptor beta chains listed below, sequenced in a study of OX40 agonist ivuxolimab in advanced cancers. The receptor library was made with the immunoSEQ multiplex PCR assay. Drawn from immuneACCESS, this table holds only the in-frame rearrangements with V and J called that TCRdb kept. Clones are partly lost; checked studies trace under half to an unresolved V gene and leave the rest unexplained. In this sample the table shows some 68,000 clones, roughly nine tenths of which occur a single time. The ten largest clones represent 1.1% of the sample. Source: CD4+ or CD8+ T cells sorted from blood, taken in a trial of the OX40 agonist ivuxolimab. These receptors were collected from an adult with an advanced solid tumor such as melanoma, head and neck, liver or kidney cancer.

V is TRBV28 and J is TRBJ2-1; D ambiguous. This CDR3 has 11 residues. Trimming removed 5 bases from V and 5 bases from J, with 4 bases in between. Germline V gives CDR1 MDHEN, CDR2 SYDVKM. Written as DNA, the CDR3 is TGTGCCAGCAGTGGAGACAATGAGCAGTTCTTC. Amino acids: CASSGDNEQFF.

The V gene is TRBV7-8, the J gene TRBJ2-1; D gene ambiguous. The germline V gene encodes CDR1 SGHVS and CDR2 FQNEAQ. The germline V and J ends were trimmed by 2 bases and 5 bases, with 10 bases remaining between them. The CDR3 extends over 14 amino acids. The CDR3 is CASSLIELNNEQFF. Here the CDR3 DNA reads TGTGCCAGCAGCTTAATCGAACTAAACAATGAGCAGTTCTTC.

V is TRBV5-1 and J is TRBJ2-2; unclear D gene. The CDR3 spans 16 residues. CDR1 and CDR2 from the germline V gene are SGHRS and YFSETQ. Trimming stripped 0 bases from V and 2 bases from J, with 11 bases between. This CDR3 reads CASSLDPGRNTGELFF. CDR3 bases: TGCGCCAGCAGCTTGGACCCCGGTAGAAACACCGGGGAGCTGTTTTTT.

This chain connects TRBV7-6 to TRBJ2-7; D assignment may be TRBD1 or TRBD2 (5 bases each). The CDR3 covers 13 residues. Trimming took off 1 base at V and 6 bases at J, with 10 bases between the two ends. From germline, CDR1 is SGHVS and CDR2 FNYEAQ. The CDR3 DNA reads as TGTGCCAGCAGCTTAGGGGACGCCCTCGAGCAGTACTTC. As protein: CASSLGDALEQYF.

The J gene is TRBJ2-5, the V gene TRBV5-1, with TRBD2 matching over 15 bases. The CDR3 consists of 17 residues. J gave up 7 bases and V 4 bases, and 11 bases lay outside the gene matches. Germline V gives CDR1 SGHRS, CDR2 YFSETQ. CDR3 sequence: CASSPGTSGRKEGTQYF. The CDR3 bases are TGCGCCAGCAGCCCTGGGACTAGCGGGAGGAAAGAGGGGACCCAGTACTTC.

Turning to this clone: The sample has other DNA sequences that encode this CDR3 too. The chain links TRBV5-1 to TRBJ1-3; D might be TRBD1 (5 bases). The CDR3 has 14 residues. Germline loops: CDR1 SGHRS, CDR2 YFSETQ. The V end lost 4 bases, the J end lost 2 bases, and 10 bases lay between the germline ends. The CDR3 reads CASSLGGAGNTIYF. The CDR3 nucleotides read TGCGCCAGCAGCCTCGGGGGGGCTGGAAACACCATATATTTT.

J is TRBJ1-1 and V is TRBV5-1, with TRBD1 as a possible D gene (5 bases). CDR1 SGHRS and CDR2 YFSETQ come from the germline V gene. The CDR3 is 16 residues long. The V end was cut by 4 bases, the J end by 0 bases, with 16 bases between. In nucleotides, the CDR3 is TGCGCCAGCAGCACCGGACAAGGGATCCTGAACACTGAAGCTTTCTTT. Translated, it gives CASSTGQGILNTEAFF.

The rearrangement joins TRBV28 to TRBJ2-2; 7 bases are a match to TRBD1. Germline CDR1 reads MDHEN; CDR2 reads SYDVKM. V was clipped by 6 bases and J by 6 bases; unmatched bases: 7. This CDR3 region has 14 residues. CDR3 coding DNA: TGTGCCAGCAGAACAGGGGATGGGTCCGGGGAGCTGTTTTTT. Translated: CASRTGDGSGELFF.

The J gene is TRBJ2-1, the V gene TRBV2; D is undetermined. Per the germline V gene, CDR1 is SNHLY and CDR2 is FYNNEI. This CDR3 is built from 12 residues. The V and J ends lost 3 bases and 7 bases respectively, with 7 bases between them. CDR3 loop: CASSEGGNEQFF. As DNA, the CDR3 is TGTGCCAGCAGTGAGGGTGGAAATGAGCAGTTCTTC.

In this sample, this clone turned up once. This sequence joins TRBV12-5 and TRBJ1-1, with TRBD1 matching over 7 bases. The CDR3 sequence is 16 residues long. V lost 3 bases and J lost 4; bases outside the gene matches: 11. The germline gives CDR1 LGHNT, CDR2 FRNRAP. The CDR3 DNA reads TGTGCTAGTGGTTTATCGGGACAGTCACCGAGCACTGAAGCTTTCTTT. As protein: CASGLSGQSPSTEAFF.

The chain has TRBV7-9 and TRBJ2-3; no clear D gene. The CDR3 runs to 13 residues. Germline CDR1 reads SEHNR; CDR2 reads FQNEAQ (reference sequence). Trimming left V 5 bases short and J 4 bases short, with 10 bases between. The CDR3: CASSPKGPDTQYF. In DNA, the CDR3 is TGTGCCAGCAGCCCTAAAGGGCCAGATACGCAGTATTTT.

The chain is built from TRBV18 and TRBJ1-4, with D hard to call. Trimming removed 1 base from V and 5 bases from J, with 14 bases in between. The CDR3 contains 16 residues. Germline CDR1 and CDR2: KGHSH and LQKENI. For the CDR3, the DNA is TGTGCCAGCTCACCACGCCAGTTGTCCTCAAATGAAAAACTGTTTTTT. Its protein product is CASSPRQLSSNEKLFF.

The gene calls are TRBV28 and TRBJ2-7, with D perhaps TRBD1 (5 bases). CDR1 MDHEN and CDR2 SYDVKM come from the germline V gene. Trimming pared 7 bases from V and 2 bases from J, leaving 9 bases between. The CDR3 loop spans 12 amino acids. The CDR3 nucleotides read TGTGCCAGCATGAAGGACACCTACGAGCAGTACTTC. This translates into CASMKDTYEQYF. Full variable domain (outside the CDR3, taken from reference TRBV28 and TRBJ2-7): DVKVTQSSRYLVKRTGEKVFLECVQDMDHENMFWYRQDPGLGLRLIYFSYDVKMKEKGDIPEGYSVSREKKERFSLILESASTNQTSMYLCASMKDTYEQYFGPGTRLTVT.

A single count supports this clone. The V call is TRBV7-6, the J call TRBJ2-7, with D perhaps matching TRBD1 or TRBD2 (5 bases each). Trimming left V 5 bases short and J 5 bases short, with 13 bases between. Germline V CDR1 and CDR2: SGHVS, FNYEAQ. This CDR3 spans 13 amino acids. The DNA of the CDR3 is TGTGCCAGCAGCACGGGGACGTCCGACGAGCAGTACTTC. Encoded protein: CASSTGTSDEQYF.

The rearrangement joins TRBV28 to TRBJ2-2; 7 nucleotides agree with TRBD1. The CDR3 contains 15 residues. V lost 0 bases and J lost 3; bases outside the gene matches: 1. CDR1 is MDHEN, CDR2 SYDVKM, per germline. CDR3 sequence: CASSLWDRYTGELFF. The CDR3 bases are TGTGCCAGCAGTTTATGGGACAGGTACACCGGGGAGCTGTTTTTT.

This clone was found once. The chain is built from TRBV28 and TRBJ1-2; the D is unclear. The CDR3 length is 13 residues. Per the germline V gene, CDR1 is MDHEN and CDR2 is SYDVKM. The V end lost 3 bases, the J end lost 1 base, and 6 bases lay between the germline ends. CDR3 residues: CASSLSGNYGYTF. The CDR3 DNA follows: TGTGCCAGCAGTTTGTCGGGTAACTATGGCTACACCTTC.

This clone occurred a few times. The genes are TRBV11-2 and TRBJ2-4; unclear D gene. Trimming removed 5 bases at V and 0 bases at J, with 11 bases between. The CDR3 consists of 15 residues. Per the germline V gene, CDR1 is SGHAT and CDR2 is FQNNGV. CDR3 nucleotide sequence: TGTGCCAGCAGCCCCGCTCTGACAGCCAAAAACATTCAGTACTTC. Its translation is CASSPALTAKNIQYF.

The chain has TRBV19 and TRBJ2-1, with 14 bases matching TRBD2. Germline trimming cut 5 bases from V and 0 bases from J; bases unmatched to any gene: 15. The germline CDR1 and CDR2 sequences are LNHDA and SQIVND (reference sequence). This CDR3 has 21 amino acids. The CDR3 nucleotides read TGTGCCAGTAGTTCCCGGGGACTAGCGGGAGCCCTTTATAGCTCCTACAATGAGCAGTTCTTC. Translation gives CASSSRGLAGALYSSYNEQFF.

The V call is TRBV29-1, the J call TRBJ2-3; 7 nucleotides align to TRBD1. CDR3 length equals 14 residues. The germline gives CDR1 SQVTM, CDR2 ANQGSEA. Unmatched junction bases numbered 8, after V lost 7 bases and J lost 1 base. The CDR3 protein is CSASVTGRTDTQYF. The DNA for the CDR3 is TGCAGCGCTTCCGTGACAGGGCGCACAGATACGCAGTATTTT.

The chain is built from TRBV28 and TRBJ2-2; TRBD1 aligns across 7 bases. This CDR3 has 15 amino acids. Per germline, CDR1 MDHEN and CDR2 SYDVKM. With V trimmed by 6 bases and J by 0 bases, 4 bases remained unmatched. CDR3 loop: CASSSQGSNTGELFF. CDR3 nucleotide sequence: TGTGCCAGCAGCTCACAGGGGTCGAACACCGGGGAGCTGTTTTTT.

The V call is TRBV30, the J call TRBJ1-2; D gene uncertain. CDR3 length: 13 residues. Looked up from germline, CDR1 is GTSNPN and CDR2 is SVGIG (reference sequence). The germline V and J ends were trimmed by 2 bases and 5 bases, with 12 bases remaining between them. Here the CDR3 DNA reads TGTGCCTGGAGTCATACTGGAGGGTATGGCTACACCTTC. It is translated as CAWSHTGGYGYTF.

The chain recombines TRBV18 with TRBJ1-2, with a tentative D call TRBD1 (6 bases). Germline V gene lookup returns CDR1 KGHSH and CDR2 LQKENI. Trimming removed 3 bases from V and 2 bases from J, with 19 bases in between. This CDR3 has 17 amino acids. CDR3 in DNA: TGTGCCAGCTCACCTCAAGCAGGGGCGGCCTCGAACTATGGCTACACCTTC. Its translation is CASSPQAGAASNYGYTF.

V usage is TRBV11-2 and J usage is TRBJ1-4, with D tentatively TRBD1 (5 bases). CDR3 length: 14 amino acids. CDR1 is SGHAT, CDR2 FQNNGV, per germline. V was clipped by 3 bases and J by 3 bases, with 8 bases between them. CDR3 in DNA: TGTGCCAGCAGCTTTGCGGGGCCTAATGAAAAACTGTTTTTT. This gives the protein CASSFAGPNEKLFF. Complete variable domain (other parts from reference TRBV11-2 and TRBJ1-4): EAGVAQSPRYKIIEKRQSVAFWCNPISGHATLYWYQQILGQGPKLLIQFQNNGVVDDSQLPKDRFSAERLKGVDSTLKIQPAKLEDSAVYLCASSFAGPNEKLFFGSGTQLSVL.

The chain has TRBV4-2 and TRBJ2-2; 9 positions match TRBD2. Germline CDR1 reads LGHNA; CDR2 reads YNFKEQ. The V and J ends lost 3 bases and 2 bases, in that order; junction bases with no gene match: 7. The CDR3 loop spans 17 amino acids. Here the CDR3 DNA reads TGTGCCAGCAGCCAGACGGGACTAGCCACAAACACCGGGGAGCTGTTTTTT. Encoded protein: CASSQTGLATNTGELFF.